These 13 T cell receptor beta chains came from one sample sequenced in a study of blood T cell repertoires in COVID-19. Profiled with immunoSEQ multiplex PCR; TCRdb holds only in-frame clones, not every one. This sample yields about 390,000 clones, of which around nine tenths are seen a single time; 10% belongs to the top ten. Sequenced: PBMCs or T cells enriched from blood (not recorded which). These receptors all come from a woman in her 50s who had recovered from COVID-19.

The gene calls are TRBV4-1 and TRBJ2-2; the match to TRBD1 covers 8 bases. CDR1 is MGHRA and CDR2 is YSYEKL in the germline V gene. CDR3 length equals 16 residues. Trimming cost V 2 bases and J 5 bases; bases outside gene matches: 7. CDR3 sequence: CASSQFDRGGTGELFF. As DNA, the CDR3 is TGCGCCAGCAGCCAATTCGACAGGGGTGGGACCGGGGAGCTGTTTTTT.

The CDR3 loop is CASSSDLQETQYF. In nucleotides, the CDR3 is TGTGCCAGCAGTTCGGACTTACAAGAGACCCAGTACTTC. V is TRBV7-6 and J is TRBJ2-5; possible D gene TRBD2, 5 bases. There are 13 residues in the CDR3. Deletions cut 6 bases from V and 2 bases from J, with 10 bases between. Germline CDR1 SGHVS, CDR2 FNYEAQ.

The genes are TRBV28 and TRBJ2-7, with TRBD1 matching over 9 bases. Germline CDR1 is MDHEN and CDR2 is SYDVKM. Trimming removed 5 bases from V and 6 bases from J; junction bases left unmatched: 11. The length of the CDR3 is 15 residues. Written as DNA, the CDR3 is TGTGCCAGCAGTCCCCGCCGGGGGACAGGGCCCGAGCAGTACTTC. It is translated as CASSPRRGTGPEQYF. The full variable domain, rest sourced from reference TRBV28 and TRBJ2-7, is DVKVTQSSRYLVKRTGEKVFLECVQDMDHENMFWYRQDPGLGLRLIYFSYDVKMKEKGDIPEGYSVSREKKERFSLILESASTNQTSMYLCASSPRRGTGPEQYFGPGTRLTVT.

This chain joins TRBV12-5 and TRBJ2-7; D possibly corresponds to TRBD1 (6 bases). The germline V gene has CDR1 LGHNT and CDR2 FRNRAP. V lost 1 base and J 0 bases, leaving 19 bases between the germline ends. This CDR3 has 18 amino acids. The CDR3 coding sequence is TGTGCTAGTGGTTTGGCCCATCTCCGGGACATATGCTCCTACGAGCAGTACTTC. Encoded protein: CASGLAHLRDICSYEQYF.

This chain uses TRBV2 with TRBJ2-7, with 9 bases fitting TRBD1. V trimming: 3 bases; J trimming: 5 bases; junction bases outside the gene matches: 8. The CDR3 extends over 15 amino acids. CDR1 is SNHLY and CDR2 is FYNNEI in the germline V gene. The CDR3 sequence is CASSDMGQGAHEQYF. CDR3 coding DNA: TGTGCCAGCAGTGACATGGGACAGGGTGCTCACGAGCAGTACTTC. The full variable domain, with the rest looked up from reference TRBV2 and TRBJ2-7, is EPEVTQTPSHQVTQMGQEVILRCVPISNHLYFYWYRQILGQKVEFLVSFYNNEISEKSEIFDDQFSVERPDGSNFTLKIRSTKLEDSAMYFCASSDMGQGAHEQYFGPGTRLTVT.

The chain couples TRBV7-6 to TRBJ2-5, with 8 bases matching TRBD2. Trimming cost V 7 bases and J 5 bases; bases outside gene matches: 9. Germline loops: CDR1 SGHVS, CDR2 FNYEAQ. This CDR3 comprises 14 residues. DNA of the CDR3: TGTGCCAGCACCACTTCATCGGGGGGGGAGACCCAGTACTTC. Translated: CASTTSSGGETQYF.

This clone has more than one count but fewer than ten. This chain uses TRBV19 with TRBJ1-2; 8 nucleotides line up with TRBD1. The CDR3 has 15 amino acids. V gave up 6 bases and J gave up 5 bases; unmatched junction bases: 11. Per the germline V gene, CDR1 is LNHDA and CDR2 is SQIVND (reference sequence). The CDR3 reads CASRRTGRFVYGYTF. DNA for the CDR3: TGTGCCAGTAGACGGACAGGGAGGTTTGTATATGGCTACACCTTC.

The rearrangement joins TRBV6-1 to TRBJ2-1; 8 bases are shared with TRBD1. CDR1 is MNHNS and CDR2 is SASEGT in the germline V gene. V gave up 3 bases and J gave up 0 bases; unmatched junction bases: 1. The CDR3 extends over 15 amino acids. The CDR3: CASSEGTGSYNEQFF. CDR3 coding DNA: TGTGCCAGCAGTGAGGGGACAGGCTCCTACAATGAGCAGTTCTTC.

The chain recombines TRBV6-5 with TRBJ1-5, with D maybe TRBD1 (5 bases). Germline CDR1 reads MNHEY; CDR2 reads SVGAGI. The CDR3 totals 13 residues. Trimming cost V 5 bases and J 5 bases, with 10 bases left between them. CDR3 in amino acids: CASSMTVDQPQHF. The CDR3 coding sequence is TGTGCCAGCAGTATGACAGTAGATCAGCCCCAGCATTTT.

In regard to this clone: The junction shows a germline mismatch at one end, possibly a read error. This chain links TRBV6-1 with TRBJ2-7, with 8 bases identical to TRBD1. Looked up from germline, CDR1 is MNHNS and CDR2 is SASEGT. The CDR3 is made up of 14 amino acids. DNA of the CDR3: TGTGCCAGCAGTGAATCGGACAGGGTAGGTCATCATCACTTC. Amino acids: CASSESDRVGHHHF.

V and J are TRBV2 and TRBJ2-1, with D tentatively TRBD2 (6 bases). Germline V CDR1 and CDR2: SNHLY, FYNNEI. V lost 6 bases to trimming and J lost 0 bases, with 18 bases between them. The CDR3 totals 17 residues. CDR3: CASRRGDLGGSYNEQFF. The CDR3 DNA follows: TGTGCCAGCAGGCGGGGAGATTTAGGAGGCTCCTACAATGAGCAGTTCTTC.

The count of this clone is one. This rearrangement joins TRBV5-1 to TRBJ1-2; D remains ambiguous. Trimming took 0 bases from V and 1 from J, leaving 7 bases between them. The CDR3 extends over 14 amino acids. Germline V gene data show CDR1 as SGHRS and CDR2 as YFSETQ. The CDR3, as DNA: TGCGCCAGCAGCTTGGATAACAGTAACTATGGCTACACCTTC. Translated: CASSLDNSNYGYTF.

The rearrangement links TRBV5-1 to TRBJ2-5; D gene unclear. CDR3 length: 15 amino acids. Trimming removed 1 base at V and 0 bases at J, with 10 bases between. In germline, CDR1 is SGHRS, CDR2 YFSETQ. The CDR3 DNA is TGCGCCAGCAGCTTGTTAACAGACAACCAAGAGACCCAGTACTTC. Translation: CASSLLTDNQETQYF. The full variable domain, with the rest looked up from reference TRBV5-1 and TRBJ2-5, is KAGVTQTPRYLIKTRGQQVTLSCSPISGHRSVSWYQQTPGQGLQFLFEYFSETQRNKGNFPGRFSGRQFSNSRSEMNVSTLELGDSALYLCASSLLTDNQETQYFGPGTRLLVL.